These 27 T cell receptor beta chains came from one sample sequenced in a study of T-cell reconstitution after alpha-beta-depleted transplantation in children. Preparation of the TCRbeta library was carried out with unique molecular identifiers. A single record per CDR3 protein comes from TCRdb applying MiXCR to the PCR reads. The sample carries around 700,000 distinct CDR3 sequences, under 15% recorded once. Sample: PBMCs, taken before TCRalphabeta/CD19-depleted stem cell transplant. The receptors originated from a girl aged 2-10 years with congenital amegakaryocytic thrombocytopenia, due to receive a stem cell transplant.

The rearrangement uses TRBV12-3 or TRBV12-4 and TRBJ2-7; a weak D match, TRBD1 (5 bases). Trimming removed 3 bases at V and 4 bases at J, with 13 bases between. The CDR3 covers 14 residues. The CDR3 sequence is CASSFAQGLYEQYF. The DNA of the CDR3 is TGTGCCAGCAGTTTCGCCCAGGGTTTGTACGAGCAGTACTTC.

As to this clonotype: This may stem from a read error, because a much larger clone lies one nucleotide away. The rearrangement uses TRBV20-1 and TRBJ2-1, with 11 nucleotides matching TRBD2. This CDR3 is built from 15 residues. Germline V gives CDR1 DFQATT, CDR2 SNEGSKA (reference sequence). Written as DNA, the CDR3 is TGCAGTGCAAAGCCGGGACTAGCGGCTTACAATGAGCAGTGCTTC. Protein: CSAKPGLAAYNEQCF.

This clonotype was seen repeatedly, ten times or more. The genes are TRBV20-1 and TRBJ2-3; 8 bases align to TRBD2. J lost 3 bases, V lost 5 bases, and 13 bases had no gene match. Germline values: CDR1 DFQATT, CDR2 SNEGSKA (reference sequence). The CDR3 loop spans 16 amino acids. The CDR3 loop is CSADGQAGERTDTQYF. The DNA of the CDR3 is TGCAGTGCTGATGGGCAAGCGGGAGAGAGGACAGATACGCAGTATTTT.

Regarding this clonotype: This sequence may be a read error, since a much larger clone differs from it by one base. The chain uses TRBV29-1 and TRBJ2-4, with unresolved D. The CDR3 length is 12 residues. The V gene's germline CDR1 is SQVTM and CDR2 ANQGSEA. This chain's CDR3 is CSVESNKDIQYF. The CDR3 DNA is TGCAGCGTTGAAAGTAACAAAGACATTCAGTACTTC.

This clonotype was seen ten or more times. The chain employs TRBV20-1 and TRBJ2-3; 7 bases are shared with TRBD2. This CDR3 is 15 amino acids long. The junction had 14 bases not matched to a gene; V was cut back by 6 bases and J by 5 bases. Germline assignment: CDR1 DFQATT and CDR2 SNEGSKA (reference sequence). CDR3 nucleotide sequence: TGCAGTGCATCCGGTGCGGGAGAGTATAGAGATACGCAGTATTTT. Residues: CSASGAGEYRDTQYF.

The chain employs TRBV12-3 or TRBV12-4 and TRBJ1-6; 9 positions match TRBD1. The CDR3 runs to 13 residues. V gave up 6 bases and J gave up 10 bases; unmatched junction bases: 4. DNA for the CDR3: TGTGCCAGCAGCCACAGGGGGCGATCACCCCTCCACTTT. Residues: CASSHRGRSPLHF.

This clonotype was recorded a few times. The V gene is TRBV7-9, the J gene TRBJ2-7, with 8 bases aligning to TRBD1. The CDR3 loop spans 17 amino acids. CDR1 and CDR2 from the germline V gene are SEHNR and FQNEAQ (reference sequence). V lost 6 bases and J lost 0; bases outside the gene matches: 13. DNA for the CDR3: TGTGCCAGCAGTTATGCCAGGGGGCTGGGGACCTCCTACGAGCAGTACTTC. Protein sequence: CASSYARGLGTSYEQYF.

This clonotype was found many times. The rearrangement uses TRBV12-3 or TRBV12-4 and TRBJ2-3, with a weak D call TRBD1 (6 bases). V was clipped by 5 bases and J by 6 bases, with 18 bases between them. The CDR3 contains 15 residues. CDR3 region: CASSRKEGVRDTQYF. The CDR3 DNA reads as TGTGCCAGCAGTAGAAAAGAGGGGGTCCGGGATACGCAGTATTTT.

The chain couples TRBV14 to TRBJ2-3, with TRBD2 identical over 11 bases. V gave up 6 bases and J gave up 5 bases; unmatched junction bases: 7. CDR1 is SGHDN and CDR2 is FVKESK in the germline V gene. The CDR3 spans 15 residues. The CDR3 is CASRVAGGPRDTQYF. CDR3 nucleotides: TGTGCCAGCAGAGTAGCGGGAGGGCCTCGAGATACGCAGTATTTT.

The chain uses TRBV10-3 and TRBJ1-1, with D perhaps matching TRBD1 (6 bases). V lost 7 bases to trimming and J lost 4 bases, with 19 bases between them. The CDR3 is 15 amino acids. Germline V lookup: CDR1 ENHRY, CDR2 SYGVKD. The CDR3 region has the DNA TGTGCCATCACCCCCGGCGGGGAGGGGGGCACTGAAGCTTTCTTT. Translated, it gives CAITPGGEGGTEAFF.

This clonotype has at least ten counts. This chain links TRBV5-1 with TRBJ2-7; 13 nucleotides agree with TRBD2. The V and J ends lost 4 bases and 4 bases, in that order; junction bases with no gene match: 8. Germline assignment: CDR1 SGHRS and CDR2 YFSETQ. CDR3 length equals 16 residues. In nucleotides, the CDR3 is TGCGCCAGCAGCCCAAGGACTAGCGGGAGTTTTTACGAGCAGTACTTC. The encoded protein is CASSPRTSGSFYEQYF. Looking up the rest from reference TRBV5-1 and TRBJ2-7 gives the full variable domain: KAGVTQTPRYLIKTRGQQVTLSCSPISGHRSVSWYQQTPGQGLQFLFEYFSETQRNKGNFPGRFSGRQFSNSRSEMNVSTLELGDSALYLCASSPRTSGSFYEQYFGPGTRLTVT.

The chain uses TRBV3-1 and TRBJ2-4; 9 bases line up with TRBD2. The CDR3 consists of 15 residues. The germline gives CDR1 LGHDT, CDR2 YNNKEL (reference sequence). V dropped 1 base and J dropped 8; count of bases not matched to a gene: 6. The CDR3 loop reads CASSQVASGKDIQYF. Written as DNA, the CDR3 is TGTGCCAGCAGCCAAGTGGCTAGCGGGAAAGACATTCAGTACTTC. The variable domain in full, with the rest retrieved from reference TRBV3-1 and TRBJ2-4, is DTAVSQTPKYLVTQMGNDKSIKCEQNLGHDTMYWYKQDSKKFLKIMFSYNNKELIINETVPNRFSPKSPDKAHLNLHINSLELGDSAVYFCASSQVASGKDIQYFGAGTRLSVL.

V usage is TRBV7-9 and J usage is TRBJ1-5; maybe TRBD1 (6 bases). This CDR3 spans 13 amino acids. V lost 0 bases and J 8 bases, leaving 8 bases between the germline ends. Per germline, CDR1 SEHNR and CDR2 FQNEAQ (reference sequence). The CDR3, as DNA: TGTGCCAGCAGCTTAGCGGGGGCGAAGCCCCAGCATTTT. As protein: CASSLAGAKPQHF.

Here the CDR3 reads CASSVGTVAFQETQYF. CDR3 nucleotide sequence: TGCGCCAGCAGCGTTGGGACAGTCGCTTTCCAAGAGACCCAGTACTTC. The genes are TRBV5-1 and TRBJ2-5; TRBD1 matches 7 bases. Germline V lookup: CDR1 SGHRS, CDR2 YFSETQ. This CDR3 spans 16 amino acids. V trimming: 4 bases; J trimming: 1 base; junction bases outside the gene matches: 10.

Many counts were recorded for this clonotype. A much more abundant neighbour one base away suggests this may be a read error. The rearrangement joins TRBV5-1 to TRBJ2-7; no clear D gene. Trimming cost V 4 bases and J 3 bases, with 5 bases left between them. The CDR3 extends over 11 amino acids. Germline V gene sequence: CDR1 SGHRS, CDR2 YFSETQ. The CDR3 loop reads CASSMDYEQYF. The CDR3 bases are TGCGCCAGCAGCATGGACTACGAGCAGTACTTC.

Of note for this clonotype: A clone one base away is much larger, so this may be a read error. The chain carries TRBV10-3 and TRBJ2-7; D gene ambiguous. The CDR3 totals 11 residues. Trimming stripped 3 bases from V and 4 bases from J, with 4 bases between. CDR1 ENHRY and CDR2 SYGVKD come from the germline V gene. The CDR3 DNA follows: TGTGCCATCAGTGACGGATACGAGCAGTACTTC. This gives the protein CAISDGYEQYF.

V usage is TRBV7-6 and J usage is TRBJ1-2; D is possibly TRBD1 (6 bases). V shed 2 bases and J shed 5 bases, with 15 bases lying between them. Germline loops: CDR1 SGHVS, CDR2 FNYEAQ. CDR3 length: 15 residues. DNA of the CDR3: TGTGCCAGCAGCTTAATTCCAGGGGATTATTATGGCTACACCTTC. Translation gives CASSLIPGDYYGYTF.

Many counts were recorded for this clonotype. The chain joins TRBV15 to TRBJ2-2, with unresolved D. The germline CDR1 and CDR2 sequences are LNHNV and YYDKDF (reference sequence). CDR3 size: 13 residues. V lost 2 bases and J lost 1, with 2 bases in between. The CDR3: CATSRQNTGELFF. The CDR3 coding sequence is TGTGCCACCAGCAGACAGAACACCGGGGAGCTGTTTTTT.

The sample holds a few counts of this clonotype. The V gene is TRBV20-1, the J gene TRBJ2-1, with 7 nucleotides matching TRBD2. J lost 1 base, V lost 1 base, and 7 bases had no gene match. Germline V gives CDR1 DFQATT, CDR2 SNEGSKA (reference sequence). The length of the CDR3 is 16 residues. DNA of the CDR3: TGCAGTGCTAGAGGGGCGGGGGATGGATCCTACAATGAGCAGTTCTTC. Amino acid sequence: CSARGAGDGSYNEQFF.

This clonotype was seen many times. This chain's CDR3 is CSAKTSGRAGGDTQYF. CDR3 coding DNA: TGCAGCGCAAAAACTAGCGGGAGGGCCGGAGGAGATACGCAGTATTTT. The chain joins TRBV29-1 to TRBJ2-3; 13 bases are shared with TRBD2. V dropped 7 bases and J dropped 5; count of bases not matched to a gene: 12. The CDR3 runs to 16 residues. Germline lookup yields CDR1 SQVTM and CDR2 ANQGSEA.

This clonotype has a handful of counts. J is TRBJ1-5 and V is TRBV7-2, with D perhaps matching TRBD1 (5 bases). V lost 9 bases and J lost 9, with 18 bases in between. The CDR3 has 13 amino acids. Germline lookup yields CDR1 SGHTA and CDR2 FQGNSA. CDR3: CASSRSVQGPQHF. The CDR3 coding sequence is TGTGCCAGTAGTCGTTCGGTCCAGGGGCCCCAGCATTTT.

This clonotype was counted a few times. The junction departs from germline at one end; a sequencing error may be responsible. This chain connects TRBV15 to TRBJ2-2; perhaps TRBD2 as D (5 bases). Germline CDR1 LNHNV, CDR2 YYDKDF (reference sequence). CDR3 length equals 18 residues. CDR3 protein: CATSSRPHTFANTGELFF. The CDR3 DNA follows: TGTGCCACCAGCAGTCGGCCCCACACCTTTGCGAACACCGGGGAGCTTTTTTTT. The full variable domain, with the rest looked up from reference TRBV15 and TRBJ2-2, is DAMVIQNPRYQVTQFGKPVTLSCSQTLNHNVMYWYQQKSSQAPKLLFHYYDKDFNNEADTPDNFQSRRPNTSFCFLDIRSPGLGDTAMYLCATSSRPHTFANTGELFFGEGSRLTVL.

This clonotype was recorded at least ten times. The chain recombines TRBV5-1 with TRBJ2-1, with 9 bases lining up with TRBD2. The V gene end was trimmed by 0 bases and the J gene end by 1 base; junction bases not matched to a gene: 11. Germline V CDR1 and CDR2: SGHRS, YFSETQ. This CDR3 contains 19 residues. The CDR3 sequence is CASSLEAASGILSYNEQFF. CDR3 nucleotide sequence: TGCGCCAGCAGCTTGGAGGCGGCTAGCGGGATTTTATCCTACAATGAGCAGTTCTTC.

This clonotype was recorded at least ten times. The rearrangement joins TRBV5-1 to TRBJ2-5; the match to TRBD2 covers 10 bases. The V gene end was trimmed by 1 base and the J gene end by 14 bases; junction bases not matched to a gene: 11. CDR1 and CDR2 (germline): SGHRS, YFSETQ. The CDR3 sequence is 14 residues long. The CDR3 DNA is TGCGCCAGCAGCTTGATTGATGCTACTAGCGGGGCATACTTC. This gives the protein CASSLIDATSGAYF.

This clonotype was seen many times. This chain connects TRBV12-3 or TRBV12-4 to TRBJ2-1, with 9 positions matching TRBD2. The V and J ends lost 8 bases and 5 bases, in that order; junction bases with no gene match: 7. The CDR3 extends over 14 amino acids. For the CDR3, the DNA is TGTGCCAGCGTAGCGGGAGTATGGAACAATGAGCAGTTCTTC. Its translation: CASVAGVWNNEQFF.

Ten or more counts support this clonotype. The junction departs from the called germline gene at one end, perhaps through a read error. The chain carries TRBV7-2 and TRBJ2-1, with 12 bases lining up with TRBD2. Looked up from germline, CDR1 is SGHTA and CDR2 is FQGNSA. The CDR3 runs to 14 residues. As DNA, the CDR3 is TGTGCCAGCAGCTTTTCACTAGCGGGAGGCATCTTGCTCTTC. It is translated as CASSFSLAGGILLF. The complete variable domain, with remaining parts taken from reference TRBV7-2 and TRBJ2-1, reads GAGVSQSPSNKVTEKGKDVELRCDPISGHTALYWYRQSLGQGLEFLIYFQGNSAPDKSGLPSDRFSAERTGGSVSTLTIQRTQQEDSAVYLCASSFSLAGGILLFGPGTRLTVL.

There are many counts of this clonotype. The genes are TRBV14 and TRBJ2-3, with TRBD1 as a possible D gene (5 bases). This CDR3 spans 14 amino acids. V was trimmed by 4 bases and J by 3 bases, leaving 11 bases between them. CDR1 is SGHDN, CDR2 FVKESK, per germline. The CDR3 loop is CASSPWTRTDTQYF. DNA of the CDR3: TGTGCCAGCAGCCCTTGGACAAGAACAGATACGCAGTATTTT.